What follows are 26 T cell receptor beta chains derived from one specimen sequenced in a study of blood T cell repertoires in COVID-19. Assay: immunoSEQ multiplex PCR; the TCRdb copy retains only in-frame clones and omits some. The sample holds 400,000 or so clones, around nine tenths seen once. The sequenced sample was peripheral blood. These receptors all come from a human donor in a cohort sampled during active COVID-19.

The V gene is TRBV12-3 or TRBV12-4, the J gene TRBJ1-2; D is uncertain. The CDR3 is 11 amino acids. The V end lost 8 bases, the J end lost 8 bases, and 12 bases lay between the germline ends. The CDR3 sequence: CASSGPGGYTF. The CDR3 DNA sequence: TGTGCCAGCTCGGGTCCGGGGGGCTACACCTTC.

This clone has a single count. The chain is built from TRBV29-1 and TRBJ1-1, with D unresolved. Germline loops: CDR1 SQVTM, CDR2 ANQGSEA. The CDR3 covers 13 residues. V was pared by 6 bases and J by 1 base, with 12 bases between. As DNA, the CDR3 is TGCAGCGTAGCCCGGGGAGAGAACACTGAAGCTTTCTTT. It is translated as CSVARGENTEAFF. Full variable domain (outside the CDR3, taken from reference TRBV29-1 and TRBJ1-1): SAVISQKPSRDICQRGTSLTIQCQVDSQVTMMFWYRQQPGQSLTLIATANQGSEATYESGFVIDKFPISRPNLTFSTLTVSNMSPEDSSIYLCSVARGENTEAFFGQGTRLTVV.

This clone was seen only a few times. The chain employs TRBV11-2 and TRBJ2-4; 10 bases agree with TRBD2. The germline gives CDR1 SGHAT, CDR2 FQNNGV. The length of the CDR3 is 19 residues. J gave up 3 bases and V 1 base, and 12 bases lay outside the gene matches. The CDR3 coding sequence is TGTGCCAGCAGCTTAGCCAGTTCTAGCGGGAGATTTGTCAAAAACATTCAGTACTTC. Amino acid sequence: CASSLASSSGRFVKNIQYF.

The chain links TRBV13 to TRBJ2-1; TRBD1 aligns across 8 bases. Trimming removed 5 bases from V and 9 bases from J; junction bases left unmatched: 6. The CDR3 is 13 residues long. Germline CDR1 and CDR2: PRHDT and FYEKMQ (reference sequence). The CDR3, as DNA: TGTGCCAGCAGCCCTCAGGGGGCCAGTGAGCAGTTCTTC. Its translation is CASSPQGASEQFF.

V usage is TRBV7-2 and J usage is TRBJ2-1, with TRBD2 as a possible D gene (7 bases). CDR3 length: 15 amino acids. Germline loops: CDR1 SGHTA, CDR2 FQGNSA. Trimming pared 1 base from V and 6 bases from J, leaving 13 bases between. As DNA, the CDR3 is TGTGCCAGCAGCTTAGGGGGAGGGGGGCTCAATGAGCAGTTCTTC. Its translation is CASSLGGGGLNEQFF.

V and J are TRBV5-1 and TRBJ2-5; D not certain. The V and J ends lost 0 bases and 10 bases respectively, with 13 bases between them. The CDR3 has 13 residues. Germline-derived CDR1 and CDR2 are SGHRS and YFSETQ. The chain's CDR3 is CASSLEQTEVQYF. The CDR3 DNA reads as TGCGCCAGCAGCTTGGAACAGACCGAAGTCCAGTACTTC.

The rearrangement joins TRBV2 to TRBJ2-1; 9 nucleotides align to TRBD2. The CDR3 spans 14 residues. With 4 bases clipped from V and 6 bases from J, the junction kept 4 bases outside the gene matches. CDR1 is SNHLY and CDR2 is FYNNEI in the germline V gene. CDR3 protein: CASSAQRGANEQFF. The CDR3 nucleotides read TGTGCCAGCAGTGCCCAGCGGGGGGCCAATGAGCAGTTCTTC.

The V and J genes are TRBV7-3 and TRBJ2-2, with 9 positions matching TRBD2. This CDR3 spans 17 amino acids. Trimming removed 3 bases from V and 1 base from J; junction bases left unmatched: 6. Germline CDR1 SGHTA, CDR2 FQGTGA. CDR3 sequence reads: CASSFVAGGGNTGELFF. The CDR3 bases are TGTGCCAGCAGCTTTGTTGCGGGAGGGGGGAACACCGGGGAGCTGTTTTTT. The whole variable domain, filled in from reference TRBV7-3 and TRBJ2-2, reads GAGVSQTPSNKVTEKGKYVELRCDPISGHTALYWYRQSLGQGPEFLIYFQGTGAADDSGLPNDRFFAVRPEGSVSTLKIQRTERGDSAVYLCASSFVAGGGNTGELFFGEGSRLTVL.

The chain employs TRBV18 and TRBJ1-1; perhaps TRBD1 as D (6 bases). This CDR3 region has 14 residues. Trimming removed 0 bases at V and 1 base at J, with 6 bases between. The germline CDR1 and CDR2 sequences are KGHSH and LQKENI. For the CDR3, the DNA is TGTGCCAGCTCACCACCGGACAGGAACACTGAAGCTTTCTTT. It encodes CASSPPDRNTEAFF.

The chain's CDR3 is CASSQSGGITDTQYF. The CDR3 nucleotides are TGTGCCAGCAGCCAGAGCGGGGGGATCACAGATACGCAGTATTTT. V gene TRBV7-3 combines with J gene TRBJ2-3, with 9 bases lining up with TRBD2. CDR3 size: 15 residues. The J segment lost 2 bases and the V segment lost 5 bases, leaving 5 bases of the junction unmatched. Per germline, CDR1 SGHTA and CDR2 FQGTGA.

The chain is built from TRBV7-9 and TRBJ1-1; D gene unclear. CDR1 and CDR2 (germline): SEHNR, FQNEAQ (reference sequence). The ends were cut back, 1 base at V and 1 base at J, with 7 bases in the middle. There are 14 residues in the CDR3. The CDR3 DNA follows: TGTGCCAGCAGCTTAGGTCTAGGGAACACTGAAGCTTTCTTT. Encoded protein: CASSLGLGNTEAFF.

In regard to this clone: The sample carries other DNA sequences with the same CDR3. V usage is TRBV19 and J usage is TRBJ1-5, with 9 bases aligning to TRBD1. Germline values: CDR1 LNHDA, CDR2 SQIVND (reference sequence). The CDR3 is 13 residues long. The V segment lost 5 bases and the J segment 4 bases; nucleotides outside the gene matches: 0. The CDR3 sequence is CASSGTGNQPQHF. As DNA, the CDR3 is TGTGCCAGTAGTGGGACAGGGAATCAGCCCCAGCATTTT.

The rearrangement uses TRBV30 and TRBJ1-1; tentatively, D is TRBD1 (5 bases). The V end was cut by 3 bases, the J end by 0 bases, with 17 bases between. The CDR3 consists of 16 residues. The germline V gene has CDR1 GTSNPN and CDR2 SVGIG (reference sequence). The CDR3 DNA reads TGTGCCTGGAGCCGGGGAGGGGCAGCTGTGAACACTGAAGCTTTCTTT. As protein: CAWSRGGAAVNTEAFF.

This clone was picked up one time. This chain joins TRBV10-2 and TRBJ2-2; D perhaps matches TRBD1 (6 bases). V was shortened by 6 bases and J by 2 bases, with 10 bases between the two germline ends. CDR3 length: 14 amino acids. The germline CDR1 and CDR2 sequences are WSHSY and SAAADI. In DNA form, the CDR3 reads TGCGCCAGCAGGTCGGGACATAACACCGGGGAGCTGTTTTTT. It encodes CASRSGHNTGELFF.

The CDR3 DNA follows: TGTGCCAGCAGCCCAGCCGGGTCCCTGAATGAAAAACTGTTTTTT. Protein: CASSPAGSLNEKLFF. The chain joins TRBV7-2 to TRBJ1-4; the D is unclear. Trimming took 5 bases from V and 5 from J, leaving 15 bases between them. Germline loops: CDR1 SGHTA, CDR2 FQGNSA. The length of the CDR3 is 15 residues. The full variable domain, completed using reference TRBV7-2 and TRBJ1-4, is GAGVSQSPSNKVTEKGKDVELRCDPISGHTALYWYRQSLGQGLEFLIYFQGNSAPDKSGLPSDRFSAERTGGSVSTLTIQRTQQEDSAVYLCASSPAGSLNEKLFFGSGTQLSVL.

The V call is TRBV5-8, the J call TRBJ1-1, with 12 bases that match TRBD1. Germline V gene lookup returns CDR1 SGHTS and CDR2 YDEGEE. Trimming cost V 5 bases and J 1 base; bases outside gene matches: 12. The CDR3 consists of 18 residues. This CDR3 reads CASSTEFGTGGRNTEAFF. The CDR3 nucleotides are TGTGCCAGCAGTACGGAATTTGGGACAGGGGGCCGGAACACTGAAGCTTTCTTT.

CDR3 nucleotide sequence: TGTGCCAGCAGTTCGGACACCGACACTGAAGCTTTCTTT. Encoded protein: CASSSDTDTEAFF. V gene TRBV28 combines with J gene TRBJ1-1, with D perhaps matching TRBD1 (5 bases). The CDR3 extends over 13 amino acids. Germline CDR1 reads MDHEN; CDR2 reads SYDVKM. Trimming cost V 4 bases and J 3 bases, with 9 bases left between them. Filled out from reference TRBV28 and TRBJ1-1, the complete variable domain reads DVKVTQSSRYLVKRTGEKVFLECVQDMDHENMFWYRQDPGLGLRLIYFSYDVKMKEKGDIPEGYSVSREKKERFSLILESASTNQTSMYLCASSSDTDTEAFFGQGTRLTVV.

This clone was counted a few times. This chain links TRBV3-1 (or the pseudogene TRBV3-2) with TRBJ2-7; TRBD1 is a possible D gene (6 bases). Per germline, CDR1 LGHDT and CDR2 YNNKEL (reference sequence). The V end lost 1 base, the J end lost 3 bases, and 13 bases lay between the germline ends. The CDR3 extends over 15 amino acids. CDR3: CASSQAPLQGYEQYF. CDR3 nucleotide sequence: TGTGCCAGCAGCCAAGCTCCGTTACAGGGCTACGAGCAGTACTTC.

In nucleotides, the CDR3 is TGTGCCAGCAGCTTGACAGCAAGTTTCAGCACAGATACGCAGTATTTT. This codes for CASSLTASFSTDTQYF. This chain connects TRBV13 to TRBJ2-3; maybe TRBD1 (5 bases). The V and J ends lost 3 bases and 0 bases respectively, with 13 bases between them. The CDR3 is 16 residues long. Per the germline V gene, CDR1 is PRHDT and CDR2 is FYEKMQ (reference sequence). Using reference TRBV13 and TRBJ2-3 for the parts outside the CDR3, the full variable domain is AAGVIQSPRHLIKEKRETATLKCYPIPRHDTVYWYQQGPGQDPQFLISFYEKMQSDKGSIPDRFSAQQFSDYHSELNMSSLELGDSALYFCASSLTASFSTDTQYFGPGTRLTVL.

The J gene is TRBJ1-1, the V gene TRBV6-1; D gene ambiguous. This CDR3 has 13 amino acids. Looked up from germline, CDR1 is MNHNS and CDR2 is SASEGT. With 0 bases removed from V and 10 bases from J, the gap between germline ends came to 12 bases. The CDR3 DNA is TGTGCCAGCAGTGAAGCGGGTGGGAGAGGAGCTTTCTTT. Residues: CASSEAGGRGAFF.

The chain carries TRBV4-1 and TRBJ2-5; 7 bases align to TRBD1. This CDR3 region has 17 residues. CDR1 is MGHRA and CDR2 is YSYEKL in the germline V gene. Trimming at V came to 3 bases and at J to 3 bases, leaving 13 bases not matched to a gene. The CDR3 region has the DNA TGCGCCAGCAGCCACCCCCCCGGGACAGAAAAAAAAGAGACCCAGTACTTC. Protein product: CASSHPPGTEKKETQYF.

The chain carries TRBV30 and TRBJ2-3; TRBD2 is a possible D gene (6 bases). The CDR3 is made up of 16 amino acids. Germline CDR1 reads GTSNPN; CDR2 reads SVGIG (reference sequence). The V gene lost 1 base and the J gene lost 2 bases, with 16 bases spanning the gap. The CDR3 reads CAWSGGIAESTDTQYF. For the CDR3, the DNA is TGTGCCTGGAGTGGGGGTATAGCGGAATCCACAGATACGCAGTATTTT. Supplemented by reference TRBV30 and TRBJ2-3, the full variable domain reads SQTIHQWPATLVQPVGSPLSLECTVEGTSNPNLYWYRQAAGRGLQLLFYSVGIGQISSEVPQNLSASRPQDRQFILSSKKLLLSDSGFYLCAWSGGIAESTDTQYFGPGTRLTVL.

This chain joins TRBV7-2 and TRBJ2-7; 9 nucleotides line up with TRBD1. V lost 3 bases to trimming and J lost 0 bases; unmatched junction nucleotides: 12. CDR3 length: 18 amino acids. Germline V gene sequence: CDR1 SGHTA, CDR2 FQGNSA. In DNA form, the CDR3 reads TGTGCCAGCAGCTTTAGGACGGGACAGGGAACCCCCTCCTACGAGCAGTACTTC. Its protein is CASSFRTGQGTPSYEQYF.

The V gene is TRBV6-5, the J gene TRBJ2-7, with 7 bases fitting TRBD2. J was trimmed by 0 bases and V by 4 bases; bases with no gene match: 0. The CDR3 runs to 13 residues. Germline-derived CDR1 and CDR2 are MNHEY and SVGAGI. The CDR3 DNA follows: TGTGCCAGCAGTTCTAGCGGCTCCTACGAGCAGTACTTC. Residues: CASSSSGSYEQYF.

This clone was observed a few times. The V and J genes are TRBV5-6 and TRBJ2-1; maybe TRBD2 (5 bases). The germline CDR1 and CDR2 sequences are SGHDT and YYEEEE. The CDR3 is 14 amino acids. V was shortened by 6 bases and J by 4 bases, with 14 bases between the two germline ends. CDR3 in amino acids: CASKGLQLYNEQFF. The DNA of the CDR3 is TGTGCCAGCAAAGGACTCCAACTTTACAATGAGCAGTTCTTC.

The chain employs TRBV19 and TRBJ2-7; a weak D match, TRBD2 (5 bases). The CDR3 has 13 amino acids. Germline V CDR1 and CDR2: LNHDA, SQIVND (reference sequence). V shed 5 bases and J shed 3 bases, with 11 bases lying between them. The CDR3 DNA follows: TGTGCCAGTAGTCCCAGCGGATACTACGAGCAGTACTTC. It specifies CASSPSGYYEQYF.